Listed below are T cell receptor beta chains from one sample, sequenced in a study of T cell responses to AZD1222 COVID-19 vaccine. The repertoire was sequenced with immunoSEQ multiplex PCR; TCRdb's copy has only in-frame clones and lacks some. The data hold around 130,000 clones, with 93% observed a single time. The source material was peripheral blood, sampled on day 0 of AZD1222 vaccination. The receptors were gathered from an adult in good health. Each CDR3 is given with its conserved first and last residue. D genes are given only for firm matches.

- | TRBJ2-6 | TRBV3-1/TRBV3-2 | CASSQVTLRAEALSGANVLTF
- | TRBJ1-1 | TRBV5-6 | CASSLTLNTEAFF
- | TRBJ1-5 | TRBV12-3/TRBV12-4 | CASSFYNQPQHF
- | TRBJ2-7 | TRBV11-2 | CASSTGRGSYEQYF
- | TRBJ1-1 | TRBV5-1 | CASSTVGNTEAFF
TRBD2 | TRBJ2-1 | TRBV11-3 | CASSLGLAGVDEQFF
- | TRBJ2-5 | TRBV5-6 | CASSGSQETQYF
TRBD1 | TRBJ2-5 | TRBV7-2 | CASSLQTGIQETQYF
- | TRBJ1-2 | TRBV11-2 | CASSLVSPPRYGYTF
- | TRBJ2-7 | TRBV3-1/TRBV3-2 | CASSQDGPECYEQYF
- | TRBJ2-7 | TRBV7-9 | CASSLGILYEQYF